Each of the 16 T cell receptor beta chains below was sequenced from the same sample in a study of OX40 agonist ivuxolimab in advanced cancers. The assay was immunoSEQ multiplex PCR, and TCRdb's table has in-frame clones only and misses some. Of approximately 77,000 clones in the sample, roughly 90% were seen once. The sequencing used CD4+ or CD8+ T cells sorted from blood, collected in a trial of the OX40 agonist ivuxolimab. The origin of the receptors is an adult with an advanced solid tumor such as melanoma, head and neck, liver or kidney cancer.

The V call is TRBV10-1, the J call TRBJ2-2; possible D gene TRBD1, 5 bases. CDR3 length: 19 amino acids. Trimming pared 4 bases from V and 6 bases from J, leaving 27 bases between. Germline CDR1 and CDR2: WNHNN and SYGVQD (reference sequence). Here the CDR3 reads CASSVFSRQFTGVPGELFF. The CDR3 nucleotides are TGCGCCAGCAGTGTCTTTTCGAGACAGTTCACCGGTGTCCCCGGGGAGCTGTTTTTT.

The chain uses TRBV5-4 and TRBJ1-2; 7 nucleotides line up with TRBD1. The CDR3 length is 14 residues. Unmatched junction bases numbered 6, after V lost 0 bases and J lost 7 bases. Looked up from germline, CDR1 is SGHNT and CDR2 is YYREEE (reference sequence). CDR3 in amino acids: CASSLGDRFGGYTF. DNA of the CDR3: TGTGCCAGCAGCTTGGGGGACAGATTTGGTGGCTACACCTTC.

The chain uses TRBV30 and TRBJ2-1; D not resolved. The germline CDR1 and CDR2 sequences are GTSNPN and SVGIG (reference sequence). V was cut by 0 bases and J by 4 bases, with 7 bases left in between. CDR3 length: 13 residues. The CDR3: CAWSVDEYNEQFF. In DNA, the CDR3 is TGTGCCTGGAGTGTTGACGAATACAATGAGCAGTTCTTC.

V and J are TRBV9 and TRBJ2-3; 7 bases map to TRBD2. V was pared by 4 bases and J by 2 bases, with 7 bases of the junction left unmatched. This CDR3 comprises 15 residues. Germline CDR1 reads SGDLS; CDR2 reads YYNGEE. CDR3 amino acids: CASSPRGGDTDTQYF. The CDR3 bases are TGTGCCAGCAGCCCCCGTGGGGGGGACACAGATACGCAGTATTTT. Looking up the rest from reference TRBV9 and TRBJ2-3 gives the full variable domain: DSGVTQTPKHLITATGQRVTLRCSPRSGDLSVYWYQQSLDQGLQFLIQYYNGEERAKGNILERFSAQQFPDLHSELNLSSLELGDSALYFCASSPRGGDTDTQYFGPGTRLTVL.

The V and J genes are TRBV7-6 and TRBJ2-5, with TRBD2 matching over 9 bases. The CDR3 totals 14 residues. The V gene's germline CDR1 is SGHVS and CDR2 FNYEAQ. Germline trimming cut 5 bases from V and 5 bases from J; bases unmatched to any gene: 6. CDR3 loop: CASSRSGGGETQYF. The CDR3 bases are TGTGCCAGCAGCCGTAGCGGGGGAGGGGAGACCCAGTACTTC.

The V call is TRBV9, the J call TRBJ1-2; D not certain. The V end was cut by 0 bases, the J end by 8 bases, with 17 bases between. CDR3 length: 15 amino acids. The germline V gene encodes CDR1 SGDLS and CDR2 YYNGEE. CDR3 nucleotides: TGTGCCAGCAGCGTAGCCCCGTGGCAGAGTGGAGGCTACACCTTC. Translation gives CASSVAPWQSGGYTF.

CDR3: CASSMFKESYGYTF. In DNA form, the CDR3 reads TGTGCCAGTAGTATGTTTAAGGAATCCTATGGCTACACCTTC. The chain couples TRBV19 to TRBJ1-2; the D is unclear. Trimming removed 3 bases at V and 4 bases at J, with 12 bases between. The germline CDR1 and CDR2 sequences are LNHDA and SQIVND (reference sequence). The CDR3 length is 14 residues.

This chain joins TRBV5-1 and TRBJ2-7; 11 nucleotides agree with TRBD2. Germline V gene sequence: CDR1 SGHRS, CDR2 YFSETQ. CDR3 length: 14 amino acids. V shed 5 bases, J shed 4 bases, and the junction held 5 bases outside the gene matches. CDR3 sequence: CASRKTSGEYEQYF. CDR3 DNA sequence: TGCGCCAGCAGAAAGACTAGCGGGGAGTACGAGCAGTACTTC.

The chain uses TRBV28 and TRBJ2-7; TRBD1 aligns across 9 bases. The junction had 8 bases not matched to a gene; V was cut back by 5 bases and J by 3 bases. CDR3 length equals 15 residues. Germline-derived CDR1 and CDR2 are MDHEN and SYDVKM. The CDR3 loop reads CASSPPGQGNYEQYF. DNA for the CDR3: TGTGCCAGCAGTCCACCGGGACAGGGTAACTACGAGCAGTACTTC.

The chain recombines TRBV9 with TRBJ1-3, with TRBD1 matching 7 bases. The germline gives CDR1 SGDLS, CDR2 YYNGEE. J lost 0 bases, V lost 3 bases, and 6 bases had no gene match. This CDR3 region has 16 residues. The CDR3 here is CASSADRDSSGNTIYF. The CDR3, as DNA: TGTGCCAGCAGCGCCGACAGGGACAGCTCTGGAAACACCATATATTTT.

This sequence joins TRBV15 and TRBJ2-1; 7 bases map to TRBD1. The CDR3 contains 18 residues. With 1 base clipped from V and 0 bases from J, the junction kept 9 bases outside the gene matches. CDR1 and CDR2 from the germline V gene are LNHNV and YYDKDF (reference sequence). The CDR3 DNA sequence: TGTGCCACCAGCAGAGGCTCCAGGGGGATAAGCTCCTACAATGAGCAGTTCTTC. Translation gives CATSRGSRGISSYNEQFF. The full variable domain, rest sourced from reference TRBV15 and TRBJ2-1, is DAMVIQNPRYQVTQFGKPVTLSCSQTLNHNVMYWYQQKSSQAPKLLFHYYDKDFNNEADTPDNFQSRRPNTSFCFLDIRSPGLGDTAMYLCATSRGSRGISSYNEQFFGPGTRLTVL.

The chain links TRBV30 to TRBJ1-1, with D perhaps matching TRBD1 (5 bases). Germline CDR1 and CDR2: GTSNPN and SVGIG (reference sequence). Trimming took 5 bases from V and 0 from J, leaving 13 bases between them. This CDR3 comprises 14 residues. The CDR3 coding sequence is TGTGCCTGGGGCCAATCAGGGATGAACACTGAAGCTTTCTTT. Translated: CAWGQSGMNTEAFF.

This CDR3 is CASSPGTQEKLFF. CDR3 DNA: TGCGCCAGCAGCCCCGGGACACAAGAAAAACTGTTTTTT. V gene TRBV5-1 combines with J gene TRBJ1-4, with D possibly being TRBD1 (6 bases). This CDR3 is 13 amino acids long. Germline-derived CDR1 and CDR2 are SGHRS and YFSETQ. The ends were cut back, 4 bases at V and 8 bases at J, with 12 bases in the middle.

The chain recombines TRBV11-1 with TRBJ2-5, with D possibly being TRBD1 or TRBD2 (6 bases each). Germline V CDR1 and CDR2: SGHAT, FQDESV (reference sequence). With 6 bases removed from V and 2 bases from J, the gap between germline ends came to 16 bases. The CDR3 sequence is 15 residues long. Here the CDR3 reads CASRPGAGAQETQYF. CDR3 DNA sequence: TGTGCCAGCAGGCCGGGGGCAGGGGCGCAAGAGACCCAGTACTTC.

The gene calls are TRBV9 and TRBJ2-3, with D possibly being TRBD1 (5 bases). Trimming took 0 bases from V and 6 from J, leaving 11 bases between them. The length of the CDR3 is 14 residues. The germline CDR1 and CDR2 sequences are SGDLS and YYNGEE. The CDR3 DNA sequence: TGTGCCAGCAGCGTAGTGGGGTCAGGGGATACGCAGTATTTT. The encoded protein is CASSVVGSGDTQYF.

DNA of the CDR3: TGTGCCAGTATGTACCAAGAGACCCAGTACTTC. Residues: CASMYQETQYF. The chain links TRBV2 to TRBJ2-5; no definite D call. Germline values: CDR1 SNHLY, CDR2 FYNNEI. The length of the CDR3 is 11 residues. Trimming took off 9 bases at V and 0 bases at J, with 5 bases between the two ends.